These T cell receptor beta chains were read from a single sample in a study of blood T cell repertoires in COVID-19. The data were produced by immunoSEQ multiplex PCR, yet TCRdb's version contains in-frame clones alone and is incomplete. Of 150,000 to 200,000 clones detected, about nine tenths appear once; the ten largest clones hold about 2.5%. The sequenced sample was peripheral blood. The receptors were gathered from a man aged 18 to 35 with acute or convalescent COVID-19. CDR3s leave out the opening cysteine and the closing phenylalanine or tryptophan. The order of the fields is V gene, CDR3 protein.

v_call: TRBV27
cdr3_aa: ASSPRQGNYGYT

v_call: TRBV6-5
cdr3_aa: ASRFRGAGNTIY

v_call: TRBV11-3
cdr3_aa: ASSLAPQSSEQY

v_call: TRBV6-5
cdr3_aa: ASSLENSPLH

v_call: TRBV4-1
cdr3_aa: ASSQPGTGLNEQF

v_call: TRBV30
cdr3_aa: AWSVRRLTQNGYT

v_call: TRBV27
cdr3_aa: ASFGTNHYEQY

v_call: TRBV4-2
cdr3_aa: ASSPGQLISYEQY

v_call: TRBV5-1
cdr3_aa: ASGTGDFGTEAF

v_call: TRBV13
cdr3_aa: ASTTGTGNTGELF

v_call: TRBV6-6
cdr3_aa: ASRPLGGGRDYGYT

v_call: TRBV5-4
cdr3_aa: ASSVTGGDQPQH

v_call: TRBV24-1
cdr3_aa: ATSDPQVFSTDTQY

v_call: TRBV7-2
cdr3_aa: ASSLRSGGTVEQF

v_call: TRBV6-9
cdr3_aa: ASSSRLAGTYEQY

v_call: TRBV18
cdr3_aa: ASSPRKLNTEAF

v_call: TRBV5-4
cdr3_aa: ASSQGLAPDTQY

v_call: TRBV29-1
cdr3_aa: SVGSGQSITGELF

v_call: TRBV5-4
cdr3_aa: ASSFSRTGETQY

v_call: TRBV27
cdr3_aa: ASSYDLGREQY

v_call: TRBV19
cdr3_aa: ASSSASGQPQH

v_call: TRBV24-1
cdr3_aa: ATSDSAGQAEAF

v_call: TRBV6-6
cdr3_aa: ASIRMGLASNTGELF

v_call: TRBV3-1/TRBV3-2
cdr3_aa: ASSQEMETVNTEAF

v_call: TRBV12-3/TRBV12-4
cdr3_aa: ASSFIVGGGYT

v_call: TRBV6-5
cdr3_aa: ASRKQGGEGYT

v_call: TRBV19
cdr3_aa: ASGQVSPYGYT

v_call: TRBV11-2
cdr3_aa: ASSLGGTGGRAEAF

v_call: TRBV27
cdr3_aa: ASRGRGQANNQPQH

v_call: TRBV24-1
cdr3_aa: ATSDPGTGATGELF

v_call: TRBV25-1
cdr3_aa: ASQGAYGYT

v_call: TRBV19
cdr3_aa: ASSIDYGELF

v_call: TRBV19
cdr3_aa: ASSRQGSGLTNEKLF

v_call: TRBV11-2
cdr3_aa: ASSLQGIVLEKLF

v_call: TRBV6-6
cdr3_aa: ASSFGQPQH

v_call: TRBV7-9
cdr3_aa: ASSFVTVGYT

v_call: TRBV20-1
cdr3_aa: SASMPTGPYNEQF

v_call: TRBV7-9
cdr3_aa: ASSPRDRGPGGREF

v_call: TRBV18
cdr3_aa: ASSPQVRQYYGYT

v_call: TRBV7-6
cdr3_aa: ASSPIDTGETQY

v_call: TRBV25-1
cdr3_aa: ATRRGASHTEAF

v_call: TRBV6-5
cdr3_aa: ASSSTGGSQH

v_call: TRBV6-2/TRBV6-3
cdr3_aa: ASSYGGLLRETLH

v_call: TRBV3-1/TRBV3-2
cdr3_aa: ASSQGRNQPQH

v_call: TRBV18
cdr3_aa: ASSEEGFGNQPQH

v_call: TRBV6-5
cdr3_aa: ASIPRRGDTGELF

v_call: TRBV30
cdr3_aa: AWSAKILAGGITGELF

v_call: TRBV14
cdr3_aa: ASSQGSGASGNTIY

v_call: TRBV19
cdr3_aa: ASSIEWKGANEAF

v_call: TRBV3-1/TRBV3-2
cdr3_aa: ASSRVPSGGAEDTQY